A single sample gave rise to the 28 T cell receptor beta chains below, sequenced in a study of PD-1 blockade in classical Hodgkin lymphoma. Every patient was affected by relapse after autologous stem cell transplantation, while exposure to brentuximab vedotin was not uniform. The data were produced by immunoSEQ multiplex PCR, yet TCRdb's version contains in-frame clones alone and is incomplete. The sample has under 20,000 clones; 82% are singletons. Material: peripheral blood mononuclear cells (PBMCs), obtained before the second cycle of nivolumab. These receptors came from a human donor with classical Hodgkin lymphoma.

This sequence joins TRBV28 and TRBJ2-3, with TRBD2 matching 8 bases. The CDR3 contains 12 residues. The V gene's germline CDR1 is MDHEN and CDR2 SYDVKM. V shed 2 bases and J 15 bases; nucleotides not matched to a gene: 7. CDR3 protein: CASSLRGTSCYF. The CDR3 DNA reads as TGTGCCAGCAGTTTACGAGGGACTAGTTGTTATTTT. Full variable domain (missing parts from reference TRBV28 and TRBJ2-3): DVKVTQSSRYLVKRTGEKVFLECVQDMDHENMFWYRQDPGLGLRLIYFSYDVKMKEKGDIPEGYSVSREKKERFSLILESASTNQTSMYLCASSLRGTSCYFGPGTRLTVL.

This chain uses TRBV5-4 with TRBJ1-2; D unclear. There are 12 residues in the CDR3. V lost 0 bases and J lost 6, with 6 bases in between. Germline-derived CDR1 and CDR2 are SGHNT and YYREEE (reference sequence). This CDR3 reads CASSLGRDGYTF. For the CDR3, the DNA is TGTGCCAGCAGCTTGGGAAGGGATGGCTACACCTTC.

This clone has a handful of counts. The CDR3 DNA reads as TGTGCCACCTTGACCCTACAGGGTGAGAAGGCCGGGGAGCTGTTTTTT. Protein product: CATLTLQGEKAGELFF. The chain combines TRBV10-3 with TRBJ2-2, with D maybe TRBD1 (6 bases). Germline CDR1 and CDR2: ENHRY and SYGVKD. Trimming stripped 10 bases from V and 6 bases from J, with 24 bases between. This CDR3 comprises 16 residues.

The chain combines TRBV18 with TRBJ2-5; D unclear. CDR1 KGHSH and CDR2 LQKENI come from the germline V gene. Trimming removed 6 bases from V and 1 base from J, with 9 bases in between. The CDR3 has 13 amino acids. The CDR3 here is CASSQIAQETQYF. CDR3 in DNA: TGTGCCAGCTCCCAAATCGCCCAAGAGACCCAGTACTTC.

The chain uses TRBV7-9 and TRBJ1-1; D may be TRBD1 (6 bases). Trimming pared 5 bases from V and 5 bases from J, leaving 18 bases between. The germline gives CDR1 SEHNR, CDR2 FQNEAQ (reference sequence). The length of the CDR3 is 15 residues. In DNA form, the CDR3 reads TGTGCCAGCAGCCCCATGAGGGGGAGGGGGACTGAAGCTTTCTTT. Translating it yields CASSPMRGRGTEAFF.

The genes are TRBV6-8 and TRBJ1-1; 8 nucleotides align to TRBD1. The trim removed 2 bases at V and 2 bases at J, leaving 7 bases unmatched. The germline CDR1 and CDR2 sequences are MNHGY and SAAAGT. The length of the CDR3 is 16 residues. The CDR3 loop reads CASSYRTGPSNTEAFF. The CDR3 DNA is TGTGCCAGCAGTTACCGGACAGGGCCTTCTAACACTGAAGCTTTCTTT.

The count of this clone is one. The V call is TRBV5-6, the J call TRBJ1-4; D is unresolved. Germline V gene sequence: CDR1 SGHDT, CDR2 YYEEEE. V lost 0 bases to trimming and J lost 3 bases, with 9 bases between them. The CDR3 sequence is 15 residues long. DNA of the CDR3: TGTGCCAGCAGCTTGGCCACCGGGGCTAATGAAAAACTGTTTTTT. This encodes CASSLATGANEKLFF.

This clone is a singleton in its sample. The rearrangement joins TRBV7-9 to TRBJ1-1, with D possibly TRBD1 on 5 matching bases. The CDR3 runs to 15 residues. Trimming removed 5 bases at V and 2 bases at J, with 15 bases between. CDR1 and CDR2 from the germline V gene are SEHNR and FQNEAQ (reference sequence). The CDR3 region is CASSRRDGRNTEAFF. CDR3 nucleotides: TGTGCCAGCAGCCGACGGGACGGACGAAACACTGAAGCTTTCTTT. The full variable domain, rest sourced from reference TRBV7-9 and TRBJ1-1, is DTGVSQNPRHKITKRGQNVTFRCDPISEHNRLYWYRQTLGQGPEFLTYFQNEAQLEKSRLLSDRFSAERPKGSFSTLEIQRTEQGDSAMYLCASSRRDGRNTEAFFGQGTRLTVV.

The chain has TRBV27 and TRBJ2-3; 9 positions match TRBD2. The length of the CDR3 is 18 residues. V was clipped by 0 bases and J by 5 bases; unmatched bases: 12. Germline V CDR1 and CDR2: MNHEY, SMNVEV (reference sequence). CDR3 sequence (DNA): TGTGCCAGCAGTTTATCGGGTCTAGCGGGGCTTACGGGAGATACGCAGTATTTT. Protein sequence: CASSLSGLAGLTGDTQYF.

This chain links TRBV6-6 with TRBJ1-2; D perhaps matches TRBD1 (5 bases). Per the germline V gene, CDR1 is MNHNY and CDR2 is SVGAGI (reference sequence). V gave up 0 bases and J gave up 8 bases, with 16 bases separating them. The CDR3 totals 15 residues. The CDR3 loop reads CASSYSSGAALGYTF. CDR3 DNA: TGTGCCAGCAGTTACTCATCTGGGGCTGCCCTGGGCTACACCTTC.

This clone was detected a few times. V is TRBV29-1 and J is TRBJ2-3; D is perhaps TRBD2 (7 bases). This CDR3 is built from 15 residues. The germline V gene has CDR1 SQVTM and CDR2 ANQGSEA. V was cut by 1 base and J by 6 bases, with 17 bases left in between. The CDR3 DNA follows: TGCAGCGTTGAAGGGCTGGGGGGGCCCGGGGATACGCAGTATTTT. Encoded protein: CSVEGLGGPGDTQYF.

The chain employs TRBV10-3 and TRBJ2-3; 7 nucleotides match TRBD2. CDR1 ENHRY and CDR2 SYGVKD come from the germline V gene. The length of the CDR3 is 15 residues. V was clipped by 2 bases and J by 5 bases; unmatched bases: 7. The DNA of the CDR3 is TGTGCCATCAGTGAGCCTGCGGGGGAGAGAGATACGCAGTATTTT. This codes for CAISEPAGERDTQYF.

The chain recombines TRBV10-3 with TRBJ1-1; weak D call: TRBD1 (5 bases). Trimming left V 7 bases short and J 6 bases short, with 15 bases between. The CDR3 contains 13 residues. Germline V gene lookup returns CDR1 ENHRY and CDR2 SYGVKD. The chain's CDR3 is CAINKGREAEAFF. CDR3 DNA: TGTGCCATCAATAAGGGGAGAGAGGCTGAAGCTTTCTTT.

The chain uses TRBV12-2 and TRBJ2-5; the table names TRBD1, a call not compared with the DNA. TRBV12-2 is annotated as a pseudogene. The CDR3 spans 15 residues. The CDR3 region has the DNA TGTGCAAGTCGGCTTAAGGGGAAAATGGGTGAGACCCAGTACTTC. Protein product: CASRLKGKMGETQYF.

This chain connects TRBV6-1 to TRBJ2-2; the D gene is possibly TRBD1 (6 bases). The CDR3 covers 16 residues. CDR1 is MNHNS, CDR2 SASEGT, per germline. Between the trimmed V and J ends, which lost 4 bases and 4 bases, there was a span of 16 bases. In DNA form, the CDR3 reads TGTGCCAGCAGTGCCTACAGGGTCATGGGCACCGGGGAGCTGTTTTTT. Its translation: CASSAYRVMGTGELFF.

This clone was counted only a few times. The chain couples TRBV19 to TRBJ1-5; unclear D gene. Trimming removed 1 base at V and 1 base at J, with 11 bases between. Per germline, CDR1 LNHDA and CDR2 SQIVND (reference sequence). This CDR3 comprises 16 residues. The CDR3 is CASSIVGRTSNQPQHF. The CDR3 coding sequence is TGTGCCAGTAGTATAGTTGGCAGAACGAGCAATCAGCCCCAGCATTTT.

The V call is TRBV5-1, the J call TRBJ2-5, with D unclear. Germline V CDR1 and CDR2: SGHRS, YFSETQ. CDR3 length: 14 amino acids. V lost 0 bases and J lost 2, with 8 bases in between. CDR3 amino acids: CASSLDSNQETQYF. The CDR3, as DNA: TGCGCCAGCAGCTTGGACAGTAATCAAGAGACCCAGTACTTC.

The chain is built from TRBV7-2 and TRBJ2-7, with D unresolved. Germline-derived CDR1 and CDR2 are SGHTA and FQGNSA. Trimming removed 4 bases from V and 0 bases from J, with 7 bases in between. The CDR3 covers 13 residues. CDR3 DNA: TGTGCCAGCAGCTCCCTAGACTCCTACGAGCAGTACTTC. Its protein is CASSSLDSYEQYF.

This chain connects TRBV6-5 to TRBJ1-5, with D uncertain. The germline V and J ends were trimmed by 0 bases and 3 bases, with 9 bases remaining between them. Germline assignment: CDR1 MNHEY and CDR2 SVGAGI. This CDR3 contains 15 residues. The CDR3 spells CASSYSAGDNQPQHF. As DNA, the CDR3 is TGTGCCAGCAGTTACTCTGCCGGGGACAATCAGCCCCAGCATTTT.

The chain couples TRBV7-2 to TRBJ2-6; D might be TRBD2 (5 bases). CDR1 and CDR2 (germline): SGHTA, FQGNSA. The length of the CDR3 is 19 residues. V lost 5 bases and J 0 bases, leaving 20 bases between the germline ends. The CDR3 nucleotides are TGTGCCAGCAGCCCGACCCGACGGAGACTACACTCTGGGGCCAACGTCCTGACTTTC. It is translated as CASSPTRRRLHSGANVLTF. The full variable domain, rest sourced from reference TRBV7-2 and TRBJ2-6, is GAGVSQSPSNKVTEKGKDVELRCDPISGHTALYWYRQSLGQGLEFLIYFQGNSAPDKSGLPSDRFSAERTGGSVSTLTIQRTQQEDSAVYLCASSPTRRRLHSGANVLTFGAGSRLTVL.

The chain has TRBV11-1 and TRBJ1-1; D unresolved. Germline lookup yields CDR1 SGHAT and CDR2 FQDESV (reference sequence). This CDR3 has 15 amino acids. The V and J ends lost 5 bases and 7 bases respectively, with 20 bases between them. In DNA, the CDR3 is TGTGCCAGCAGCCCACGTCCCGGGAGGCAGGATGAAGCTTTCTTT. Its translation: CASSPRPGRQDEAFF.

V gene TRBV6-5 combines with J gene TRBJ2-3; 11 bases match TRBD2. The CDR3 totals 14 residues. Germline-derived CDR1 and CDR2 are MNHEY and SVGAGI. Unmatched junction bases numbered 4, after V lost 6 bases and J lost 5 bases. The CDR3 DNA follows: TGTGCCAGCAGCCTAGCGGGGGGAGGAGATACGCAGTATTTT. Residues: CASSLAGGGDTQYF.

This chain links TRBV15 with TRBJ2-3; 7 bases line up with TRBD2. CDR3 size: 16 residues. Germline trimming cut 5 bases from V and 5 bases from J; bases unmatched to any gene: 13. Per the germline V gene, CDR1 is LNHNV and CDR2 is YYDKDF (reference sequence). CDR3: CATSRGREGGRDTQYF. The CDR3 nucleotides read TGTGCCACCAGCCGAGGCAGGGAGGGAGGACGAGATACGCAGTATTTT. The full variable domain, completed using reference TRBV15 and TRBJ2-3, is DAMVIQNPRYQVTQFGKPVTLSCSQTLNHNVMYWYQQKSSQAPKLLFHYYDKDFNNEADTPDNFQSRRPNTSFCFLDIRSPGLGDTAMYLCATSRGREGGRDTQYFGPGTRLTVL.

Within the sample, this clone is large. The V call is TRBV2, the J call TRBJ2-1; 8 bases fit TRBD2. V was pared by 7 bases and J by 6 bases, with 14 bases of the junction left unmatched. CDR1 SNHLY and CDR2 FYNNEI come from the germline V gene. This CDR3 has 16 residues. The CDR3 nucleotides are TGTGCCAGCAACCCCAGCGGGGGAACCCGCCTCAATGAGCAGTTCTTC. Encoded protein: CASNPSGGTRLNEQFF.

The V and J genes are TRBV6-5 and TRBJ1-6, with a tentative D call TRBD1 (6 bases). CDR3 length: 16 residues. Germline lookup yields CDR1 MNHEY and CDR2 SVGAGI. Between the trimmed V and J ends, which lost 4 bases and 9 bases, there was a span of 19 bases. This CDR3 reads CASSFRDTPRFSPLHF. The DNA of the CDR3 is TGTGCCAGCAGTTTCCGGGACACTCCGCGATTTTCACCCCTCCACTTT.

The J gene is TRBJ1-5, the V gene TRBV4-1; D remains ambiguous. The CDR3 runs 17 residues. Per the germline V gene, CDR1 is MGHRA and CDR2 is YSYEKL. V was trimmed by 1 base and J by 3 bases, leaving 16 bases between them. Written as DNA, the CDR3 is TGCGCCAGCAGCCAAGCCCCCCCGGACGGAAACAATCAGCCCCAGCATTTT. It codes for CASSQAPPDGNNQPQHF.

The chain's CDR3 is CASSRTSGSYNEQFF. In DNA, the CDR3 is TGTGCCAGCAGTCGGACTAGCGGCTCCTACAATGAGCAGTTCTTC. The V and J genes are TRBV28 and TRBJ2-1; TRBD2 matches at 10 bases. V lost 5 bases and J lost 0; bases outside the gene matches: 1. Germline V gives CDR1 MDHEN, CDR2 SYDVKM. The CDR3 is 15 residues long.

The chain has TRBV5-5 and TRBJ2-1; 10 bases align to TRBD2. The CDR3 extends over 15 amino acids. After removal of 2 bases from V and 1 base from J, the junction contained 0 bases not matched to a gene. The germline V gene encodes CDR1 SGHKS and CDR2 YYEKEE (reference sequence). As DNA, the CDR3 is TGTGCCAGCAGCTTTAGCGGGGGGTCCTACAATGAGCAGTTCTTC. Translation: CASSFSGGSYNEQFF.